This TCR beta chain appears in the sequencing data of a study of T cell responses to AZD1222 COVID-19 vaccine. Points from the study as a whole: Sampling captured repertoires only after the peak T cell response. Clonal diversity was possibly underestimated, and the donors were mostly white British, with more females. Among spike-specific TCRs, nearly half reportedly target unmutated variant regions.

Notes on this clone: The antigen is undetermined.

Repertoires were generated with immunoSEQ multiplex PCR, while TCRdb's copy carries only in-frame clones and drops some. The sample has fewer than 150,000 clones; approximately 91% are singletons. CDR3 length: 13 amino acids. Germline CDR1 LNHDA, CDR2 SQIVND (reference sequence). V lost 6 bases, J lost 4 bases, and 13 bases lay in between. This chain connects TRBV19 to TRBJ2-7, with D maybe TRBD2 (6 bases). Source: peripheral blood, taken 28 days after the second AZD1222 dose. This sequence originates from an adult who received the AZD1222 COVID-19 vaccine. CDR3 in amino acids: CASSREGRYEQYF. The CDR3 DNA sequence: TGTGCCAGTAGCCGCGAAGGGAGGTACGAGCAGTACTTC.